These T cell receptor beta chains were read from a single sample in a study of blood T cell repertoires in COVID-19. The data were produced by immunoSEQ multiplex PCR, yet TCRdb's version contains in-frame clones alone and is incomplete. The sample has under 130,000 clones; approximately 90% are singletons. Sequences were obtained from peripheral blood. All receptors derive from a woman of 80 years or more with acute or convalescent COVID-19. Both conserved end residues are part of each CDR3. D genes are given only for firm matches. A clone size is listed for some rows: how often the clone was seen (once, few, many), or a class if it is expanded.

TRBJ2-7 | TRBV28 | 14 | - | - | CASSFYERSHEQYF | TGTGCCAGCAGTTTCTACGAACGGAGCCACGAGCAGTACTTC
TRBJ1-5 | TRBV6-6 | 15 | TRBD1 | - | CASSDRVYSNQPQHF | TGTGCCAGCAGCGACAGGGTTTATAGCAATCAGCCCCAGCATTTT
TRBJ1-5 | TRBV11-2 | 15 | - | - | CASSWGQGTNLPQHF | TGTGCCAGCAGCTGGGGGCAGGGGACCAATCTGCCCCAGCATTTT
TRBJ1-5 | TRBV7-8 | 15 | TRBD1 | - | CASSLEGQFGQPQHF | TGTGCCAGCAGCTTAGAGGGACAGTTCGGTCAGCCCCAGCATTTT
TRBJ1-6 | TRBV30 | 13 | TRBD1 | once | CAWIGQGGSPLHF | TGTGCCTGGATCGGACAGGGAGGTTCACCCCTCCACTTT
TRBJ1-4 | TRBV11-2 | 15 | TRBD1 | - | CASSRDRVANEKLFF | TGTGCCAGCAGCCGCGACAGGGTTGCTAATGAAAAACTGTTTTTT
TRBJ1-2 | TRBV14 | 16 | - | - | CASSQRQAGSGYGYTF | TGTGCCAGCAGCCAACGACAAGCGGGCTCTGGCTATGGTTACACCTTC
TRBJ1-2 | TRBV3-1/TRBV3-2 | 17 | - | - | CASSHANPRVANYGYTF | TGTGCCAGCAGCCACGCCAATCCGCGGGTAGCTAACTATGGCTACACCTTC
TRBJ1-1 | TRBV30 | 11 | - | - | CAWSLNTEAFF | TGTGCCTGGAGTCTAAACACTGAAGCTTTCTTT
TRBJ2-1 | TRBV7-6 | 17 | - | - | CASSLAFFGGSYNEQFF | TGTGCCAGCAGCTTAGCGTTTTTCGGTGGCTCCTACAATGAGCAGTTCTTC
TRBJ2-3 | TRBV7-6 | 16 | TRBD2 | - | CASSLVSSGSTDTQYF | TGTGCCAGCAGCTTAGTGTCTAGCGGAAGCACAGATACGCAGTATTTT
TRBJ2-1 | TRBV28 | 20 | TRBD2 | - | CASSLPLLAGGLSSYNEQFF | TGTGCCAGCAGTTTGCCCTTATTAGCGGGGGGCTTGAGCTCCTACAATGAGCAGTTCTTC
TRBJ1-4 | TRBV2 | 16 | - | - | CASSTPGGATNEKLFF | TGTGCCAGCAGTACGCCGGGGGGAGCAACTAATGAAAAACTGTTTTTT
TRBJ2-7 | TRBV2 | 14 | - | - | CASILDRFSYEQYF | TGTGCCAGCATCCTGGACAGATTCTCCTACGAGCAGTACTTC
TRBJ2-3 | TRBV9 | 15 | TRBD2 | - | CASSVTGLGTDTQYF | TGTGCCAGCAGCGTGACGGGACTAGGGACAGATACGCAGTATTTT
TRBJ2-5 | TRBV5-6 | 15 | - | - | CASSLGVRGQETQYF | TGTGCCAGCAGCTTGGGGGTCCGCGGGCAAGAGACCCAGTACTTC